This TCR beta chain stems from a study of shared clonotypes between healthy human individuals. Partitioning of CD4+ cells yielded a CD45RA+ naive subset and a CD45RA-negative memory subset. As concerns this clone: Its matching antigen is unknown. The same CDR3 is also encoded by other DNA sequences in this sample.

V lost 5 bases, J lost 0 bases, and 2 bases lay in between. Germline lookup yields CDR1 MDHEN and CDR2 SYDVKM. This CDR3 is 11 amino acids long. The input for sorted-subset replicate PCRs was around 210 ng DNA, some 28,000 T cell genomes. Sequenced by immunoSEQ multiplex PCR; TCRdb stores in-frame clones only, minus some. The top ten hold 1.5% of the sample, which has some 1 million clones, approximately 68% seen once. Study results and caveats: Donor clonotype sharing was expected to depend on sequencing depth.

The sample comprised memory CD4+ T cells sorted from blood. The subset denotes: CD45RA-negative fraction. V and J are TRBV28 and TRBJ2-7, with D unresolved. This sequence originates from a man in his late teens or twenties in good health. The CDR3 DNA is TGTGCCAGCAGTCGCTCCTACGAGCAGTACTTC. Its translation: CASSRSYEQYF.